The rows below give T cell receptor beta chains drawn from one sample of a study of PD-1 blockade in classical Hodgkin lymphoma. Clones were sequenced by immunoSEQ multiplex PCR, and TCRdb holds only the in-frame ones, with some missing. The profile covers 10,000 to 15,000 clones, with more than 65% appearing a single time and approximately 25% taken by the ten largest. The input for sequencing was CD8+ T cells from blood, taken at baseline. The receptors derive from a human donor with classical Hodgkin lymphoma. Each CDR3 is given with its conserved first and last residue. D genes are given only for firm matches. Clone sizes are given selectively: once, few, many, or a class where the clone is expanded.

d_gene	j_gene	abundance	v_gene	CDR3nt	CDR3aa
TRBD1	TRBJ2-3	.	TRBV7-3	TGTGCCAGCAGCGGGACAGGGGGCGGCACAGATACGCAGTATTTT	CASSGTGGGTDTQYF
.	TRBJ1-1	.	TRBV29-1	TGCAGCGCGTACAGCACTGAAGCTTTCTTT	CSAYSTEAFF
.	TRBJ1-5	.	TRBV7-6	TGTGCCAGCAGTATAGGGCCGCAATCCAATCAGCCCCAGCATTTT	CASSIGPQSNQPQHF
.	TRBJ1-4	few	TRBV6-6	TGTGCCAGCAGTTACTCTTCCGGGAGTCTAGACGAAAAACTGTTTTTT	CASSYSSGSLDEKLFF
.	TRBJ1-1	.	TRBV7-9	TGTGCCAGCACCCCTGGCAGGGTGTCTGAAGCTTTCTTT	CASTPGRVSEAFF
.	TRBJ2-7	.	TRBV5-6	TGTGCCAGCAGCTTAGGCAGTTCCTACGAGCAGTACTTC	CASSLGSSYEQYF
TRBD2	TRBJ2-1	.	TRBV5-1	TGCGCCAGCAGCTTGGATACTAGCGGGGGGTACAATGAGCAGTTCTTC	CASSLDTSGGYNEQFF
.	TRBJ2-7	.	TRBV4-3	TGCGCCAGCAGCCAAGATCCTTCCGGGGGGCTTTCCTACGAGCAGTACTTC	CASSQDPSGGLSYEQYF
.	TRBJ1-2	.	TRBV28	TGTGCCAGCAGTTTATTTCGCCACAGCGCTAACTATGGCTACACCTTC	CASSLFRHSANYGYTF
.	TRBJ1-1	.	TRBV19	TGTGCCAGTAGTATAACGGGGACGCTGAACACTGAAGCTTTCTTT	CASSITGTLNTEAFF
TRBD1	TRBJ2-1	.	TRBV5-4	TGTGCCAGCGGACAGGGGAGAGTAATCTTC	CASGQGRVIF
.	TRBJ2-5	.	TRBV7-7	TGTGCCAGCAGCTTATGGGGCCCGGCAGGGAACGAAGAGACCCAGTACTTC	CASSLWGPAGNEETQYF
.	TRBJ2-5	.	TRBV7-2	TGTGCCAGCAGCTTAGCCACAGGGAAACAAGAGACCCAGTACTTC	CASSLATGKQETQYF
.	TRBJ2-7	.	TRBV4-1	TGCGCCAGCAGCCACCCCCCGGGACTTATGTTCTACGAGCAGTACTTC	CASSHPPGLMFYEQYF
.	TRBJ1-2	.	TRBV15	TGTGCCACCAGCAGAGTCCAGGGGACATATGGCTACACCTTC	CATSRVQGTYGYTF
.	TRBJ2-7	.	TRBV19	TGTGCCAGTAGTATCCTGGACAACTACGAGCAGTACTTC	CASSILDNYEQYF
TRBD1	TRBJ2-7	.	TRBV7-9	TGTGCCAGCAGCCCCGGACAGGGCTACGAGCAGTACTTC	CASSPGQGYEQYF
TRBD1	TRBJ1-2	.	TRBV6-6	TGTGCCAGCAGTTTTTGGACAGGGCTTGGCTACACCTTC	CASSFWTGLGYTF
.	TRBJ1-2	.	TRBV4-3	TGCGCCAGCAGCCATGGCTCGGACAACACTATGGCTCGGGATGGCTACACCTTC	CASSHGSDNTMARDGYTF
.	TRBJ2-7	.	TRBV5-6	TGTGCCAGCAGCTTGGGGACAGCCTTGATCACCTACGAGCAGTACTTC	CASSLGTALITYEQYF
TRBD1	TRBJ2-7	.	TRBV30	TGTGCCTGGCCAAGGGGGCATTACGAGCAGTACTTC	CAWPRGHYEQYF
.	TRBJ2-5	.	TRBV30	TGTGCCTGGAGTAGCCACCAAGTCCAAGAGACCCAGTACTTC	CAWSSHQVQETQYF
TRBD2	TRBJ2-7	.	TRBV7-7	TGTGCCAGCAGCCCAGGGACTAGCGGGGGGACATCCTACGAGCAGTACTTC	CASSPGTSGGTSYEQYF
TRBD1	TRBJ1-1	.	TRBV15	TGTGCCACCAGCAGAGGGACAGGGAACACTGAAGCTTTCTTT	CATSRGTGNTEAFF
.	TRBJ1-1	few	TRBV6-4	TGTGCCAGCAGTGAGGGAAACGGGAACACTGAAGCTTTCTTT	CASSEGNGNTEAFF
.	TRBJ2-5	.	TRBV15	TGTGCCACCAGCAGAGACCCCAGAGTCCAAGAGACCCAGTACTTC	CATSRDPRVQETQYF
.	TRBJ2-5	.	TRBV6-5	TGTGCCAGCGGGCAAGAGACCCAGTACTTC	CASGQETQYF
.	TRBJ2-6	.	TRBV27	TGTGCCAGCAGTGTCGGTTCAGGGTTATACGGGGCCAACGTCCTGACTTTC	CASSVGSGLYGANVLTF
.	TRBJ1-1	.	TRBV27	TGTGCCAGCAGTTTATCAGGTGCCGGGGTGACTGAAGCTTTCTTT	CASSLSGAGVTEAFF
.	TRBJ1-2	.	TRBV13	TGTGCCAGCAGCTTAGGTCAGGGAATCGGAGGCTACACCTTC	CASSLGQGIGGYTF
TRBD2	TRBJ2-7	once	TRBV27	TGTGCCAGCAGAACTAGCGGGGGGCCTTACGAGCAGTACTTC	CASRTSGGPYEQYF
.	TRBJ2-6	.	TRBV6-4	TGTGCCAGCAGTGATAGTCTGAGGGCCAACGTCCTGACTTTC	CASSDSLRANVLTF
.	TRBJ2-1	.	TRBV7-6	TGTGCCAGCAGCATTCGTACAGGGTCTACCTACAATGAGCAGTTCTTC	CASSIRTGSTYNEQFF
.	TRBJ2-1	medium-sized	TRBV4-3	TGCGCCAGCAGCCAAGATCACAGCGGGTACAATGAGCAGTTCTTC	CASSQDHSGYNEQFF